The clone carrying this T cell receptor beta chain was counted at least ten times. The record originates from a study of low-dose radiotherapy and immunotherapy resistance in tumors. Alpha and beta chains were covered, as first-strand cDNA relied on TRAV- and TRBV-specific primers. It was with a constant-region primer and a V-primer adapter that TCRs were amplified over roughly 19 PCR cycles. TCRdb independently ran MiXCR on the reads; one entry per CDR3 protein. The sample holds about 60,000 distinct CDR3 sequences, around 27% seen once. Specified time point: before trial treatment. This TCR was sampled from a male donor with prostate cancer. The sample consisted of PBMCs, taken before treatment.

CDR3 in DNA: TGTGCCAGCAGTCCCCAGGCGGGAGGTAAAAACATTCAGTACTTC. Encoded protein: CASSPQAGGKNIQYF. The rearrangement uses TRBV27 and TRBJ2-4, with 8 bases identical to TRBD2. The CDR3 length is 15 residues. The germline CDR1 and CDR2 sequences are MNHEY and SMNVEV (reference sequence). V shed 5 bases, J shed 4 bases, and the junction held 7 bases outside the gene matches.